This T cell receptor (beta chain) was recovered during a study of blood T cell repertoires in COVID-19. Study summary: There were acute and convalescent COVID-19 samples, and they came from the United States, Italy and Spain. T cells, B-cell-depleted T cells, or PBMCs provided the cDNA or gDNA that served as material.

Original analysis: Amplified reference gene primers provided the basis for estimating nucleated cell counts. Here immunoSEQ multiplex PCR was the method, and the copy in TCRdb shows in-frame clones only, minus some. The DNA gave D and trimming, while V, J and clone size come from that table. This table holds 270,000 or so clones, roughly 80% found once. Germline CDR1 KGHSH, CDR2 LQKENI. V was clipped by 3 bases and J by 4 bases, with 15 bases between them. This CDR3 has 15 residues. The source is a woman aged 50 to 65 who had recovered from COVID-19. Sequencing used peripheral blood. V gene TRBV18 combines with J gene TRBJ1-1; a weak D match, TRBD1 (5 bases). DNA for the CDR3: TGTGCCAGCTCACCCGCGACAGTCCAAGGCACTGAAGCTTTCTTT. Its protein is CASSPATVQGTEAFF.